This is a list of T cell receptor beta chains from one sample in a study of beta chain features in type 1 diabetes. Assay used: immunoSEQ multiplex PCR; TCRdb lists only in-frame clones, some missing. The sample contains about 170,000 clones, approximately 8% of which appear only once. The sequencing sample was made of central memory CD4+ T cells from blood. These receptors all stem from a man in his late teens or twenties with type 1 diabetes. CDR3s include the opening cysteine and the closing phenylalanine or tryptophan. The order of the fields is V gene, clone size, D gene, J gene, CDR3 protein, CDR3 DNA. D genes are given only for firm matches. Not every row has a clone size; where given, it reads once, few, many or a size class.

V gene: TRBV28; clone size: -; D gene: TRBD2; J gene: TRBJ2-7; CDR3 protein: CASFSGLAGAIEQYF; CDR3 DNA: TGTGCCAGCTTCTCGGGACTAGCGGGAGCGATCGAGCAGTACTTC
V gene: TRBV18; clone size: -; D gene: -; J gene: TRBJ1-2; CDR3 protein: CASSPRSQRDYGYTF; CDR3 DNA: TGTGCCAGCTCACCACGGAGTCAGAGAGACTATGGCTACACCTTC
V gene: TRBV6-6; clone size: -; D gene: TRBD1; J gene: TRBJ2-3; CDR3 protein: CASSYPTGVSTDTQYF; CDR3 DNA: TGTGCCAGCAGTTACCCGACAGGGGTTAGCACAGATACGCAGTATTTT
V gene: TRBV7-2; clone size: -; D gene: TRBD1; J gene: TRBJ1-1; CDR3 protein: CASSLEQGAEAFF; CDR3 DNA: TGTGCCAGCAGCTTAGAACAGGGGGCAGAAGCTTTCTTT
V gene: TRBV6-6; clone size: many; D gene: TRBD1; J gene: TRBJ2-7; CDR3 protein: CASRADREYEQYF; CDR3 DNA: TGTGCCAGCAGAGCCGACAGGGAATACGAGCAGTACTTC
V gene: TRBV5-1; clone size: few; D gene: -; J gene: TRBJ2-7; CDR3 protein: CASSLWVSGSGDEQYF; CDR3 DNA: TGCGCCAGCAGCTTGTGGGTCTCGGGATCGGGAGACGAGCAGTACTTC
V gene: TRBV28; clone size: -; D gene: -; J gene: TRBJ2-3; CDR3 protein: CASRAGTDTQYF; CDR3 DNA: TGTGCCAGTAGAGCTGGCACAGATACGCAGTATTTT
V gene: TRBV18; clone size: few; D gene: TRBD1; J gene: TRBJ2-5; CDR3 protein: CASSRDRGETQYF; CDR3 DNA: TGTGCCAGCTCACGGGACAGGGGCGAGACCCAGTACTTC
V gene: TRBV10-3; clone size: few; D gene: -; J gene: TRBJ1-1; CDR3 protein: CAISGMEGIEAFF; CDR3 DNA: TGTGCCATCAGTGGGATGGAGGGGATTGAAGCTTTCTTT
V gene: TRBV5-6; clone size: few; D gene: -; J gene: TRBJ1-2; CDR3 protein: CASSLDRFRGYTF; CDR3 DNA: TGTGCCAGCAGCCTCGACAGGTTTCGAGGCTACACCTTC
V gene: TRBV6-6; clone size: -; D gene: -; J gene: TRBJ2-7; CDR3 protein: CASSYGAGEQYF; CDR3 DNA: TGTGCCAGCAGTTACGGCGCAGGCGAGCAGTACTTC
V gene: TRBV28; clone size: few; D gene: TRBD1; J gene: TRBJ2-5; CDR3 protein: CASMGQLETQYF; CDR3 DNA: TGTGCCAGCATGGGACAGTTAGAGACCCAGTACTTC
V gene: TRBV28; clone size: few; D gene: TRBD1; J gene: TRBJ2-4; CDR3 protein: CASTSPRTGINIQYF; CDR3 DNA: TGTGCCAGCACCTCTCCTCGGACAGGAATAAACATTCAGTACTTC
V gene: TRBV30; clone size: -; D gene: TRBD2; J gene: TRBJ2-2; CDR3 protein: CAWSGRALNTGELFF; CDR3 DNA: TGTGCCTGGAGCGGGAGGGCCCTTAACACCGGGGAGCTGTTTTTT
V gene: TRBV28; clone size: few; D gene: -; J gene: TRBJ2-7; CDR3 protein: CASSRDFGSYEQYF; CDR3 DNA: TGTGCCAGCAGCCGGGATTTCGGCTCCTACGAGCAGTACTTC
V gene: TRBV2; clone size: few; D gene: TRBD1; J gene: TRBJ2-6; CDR3 protein: CASCSDRGVSGANVLTF; CDR3 DNA: TGTGCCAGCTGTTCGGACAGGGGCGTCTCTGGGGCCAACGTCCTGACTTTC
V gene: TRBV7-9; clone size: -; D gene: -; J gene: TRBJ1-2; CDR3 protein: CASSPQGTGNYGYTF; CDR3 DNA: TGTGCCAGCAGCCCTCAGGGGACGGGTAACTATGGCTACACCTTC
V gene: TRBV28; clone size: few; D gene: TRBD1; J gene: TRBJ2-7; CDR3 protein: CASSFSQSTGLLYEQYF; CDR3 DNA: TGTGCCAGCAGTTTCAGCCAATCGACAGGGCTCCTCTACGAGCAGTACTTC
V gene: TRBV11-2; clone size: few; D gene: -; J gene: TRBJ1-1; CDR3 protein: CASSLVTGGTEAFF; CDR3 DNA: TGTGCCAGCAGCTTAGTTACGGGAGGGACTGAAGCTTTCTTT
V gene: TRBV6-5; clone size: few; D gene: -; J gene: TRBJ1-3; CDR3 protein: CASSYGASGNTIYF; CDR3 DNA: TGTGCCAGCAGTTATGGGGCCTCTGGAAACACCATATATTTT
V gene: TRBV11-2; clone size: few; D gene: -; J gene: TRBJ2-2; CDR3 protein: CASSLEGQSRELFF; CDR3 DNA: TGTGCCAGCAGCTTAGAAGGACAATCCAGGGAGCTGTTTTTT
V gene: TRBV19; clone size: few; D gene: TRBD1; J gene: TRBJ1-2; CDR3 protein: CATHHLVDRVDYGYTF; CDR3 DNA: TGTGCCACCCACCATTTGGTGGACAGGGTCGACTATGGCTACACCTTC
V gene: TRBV25-1; clone size: medium-sized; D gene: -; J gene: TRBJ1-5; CDR3 protein: CASSATPPHRRGNQPQHF; CDR3 DNA: TGTGCCAGCAGCGCAACACCACCGCACAGGAGGGGCAATCAGCCCCAGCATTTT
V gene: TRBV5-4; clone size: -; D gene: -; J gene: TRBJ1-3; CDR3 protein: CASSFSGLNTGNTIYF; CDR3 DNA: TGTGCCAGCAGCTTTTCAGGGCTTAACACTGGAAACACCATATATTTT
V gene: TRBV2; clone size: few; D gene: -; J gene: TRBJ1-1; CDR3 protein: CASRTDSAFNTEAFF; CDR3 DNA: TGTGCCAGCAGAACGGACAGCGCTTTTAACACTGAAGCTTTCTTT
V gene: TRBV7-2; clone size: -; D gene: -; J gene: TRBJ2-3; CDR3 protein: CASSLDKRSTDTQYF; CDR3 DNA: TGTGCCAGCAGCTTAGATAAACGGAGCACAGATACGCAGTATTTT
V gene: TRBV18; clone size: few; D gene: -; J gene: TRBJ1-1; CDR3 protein: CASSRSGTNDEAFF; CDR3 DNA: TGTGCCAGCTCACGTTCAGGAACGAATGATGAAGCTTTCTTT
V gene: TRBV9; clone size: -; D gene: -; J gene: TRBJ2-3; CDR3 protein: CASSVDIGRDTQYF; CDR3 DNA: TGTGCCAGCAGCGTAGATATAGGGAGAGATACGCAGTATTTT
V gene: TRBV19; clone size: few; D gene: -; J gene: TRBJ1-1; CDR3 protein: CASSKQMTVNTEAFF; CDR3 DNA: TGTGCCAGTAGTAAACAAATGACTGTGAACACTGAAGCTTTCTTT
V gene: TRBV6-5; clone size: few; D gene: -; J gene: TRBJ2-5; CDR3 protein: CASSYSILAQETQYF; CDR3 DNA: TGTGCCAGCAGTTACTCGATCCTAGCTCAAGAGACCCAGTACTTC
V gene: TRBV5-1; clone size: few; D gene: TRBD2; J gene: TRBJ2-5; CDR3 protein: CASGKAGPGETQYF; CDR3 DNA: TGCGCCAGCGGAAAAGCGGGACCGGGCGAGACCCAGTACTTC
V gene: TRBV9; clone size: -; D gene: TRBD2; J gene: TRBJ2-1; CDR3 protein: CASSVGTSGGHNEQFF; CDR3 DNA: TGTGCCAGCAGCGTGGGGACTAGCGGGGGACACAATGAGCAGTTCTTC
V gene: TRBV5-1; clone size: -; D gene: -; J gene: TRBJ1-1; CDR3 protein: CASSPDSFAAEAFF; CDR3 DNA: TGCGCCAGCAGCCCGGACAGTTTCGCCGCTGAAGCTTTCTTT
V gene: TRBV15; clone size: few; D gene: -; J gene: TRBJ2-5; CDR3 protein: CAVSEQHQETQYF; CDR3 DNA: TGTGCCGTTTCCGAACAGCACCAAGAGACCCAGTACTTC
V gene: TRBV7-8; clone size: -; D gene: -; J gene: TRBJ2-7; CDR3 protein: CASSLNAAYEQYF; CDR3 DNA: TGTGCCAGCAGCTTAAATGCGGCCTACGAGCAGTACTTC
V gene: TRBV5-1; clone size: -; D gene: -; J gene: TRBJ2-5; CDR3 protein: CASSPGLLGETQYF; CDR3 DNA: TGCGCCAGCAGCCCGGGATTATTGGGGGAGACCCAGTACTTC
V gene: TRBV10-3; clone size: -; D gene: -; J gene: TRBJ1-1; CDR3 protein: CAISRQGNTEAFF; CDR3 DNA: TGTGCCATCAGTCGACAAGGGAACACTGAAGCTTTCTTT
V gene: TRBV30; clone size: -; D gene: -; J gene: TRBJ2-3; CDR3 protein: CAWGVSGTDTQYF; CDR3 DNA: TGTGCCTGGGGTGTGAGCGGGACAGATACGCAGTATTTT
V gene: TRBV6-1; clone size: -; D gene: -; J gene: TRBJ1-5; CDR3 protein: CASSVVGARQPQHF; CDR3 DNA: TGTGCCAGCAGTGTAGTAGGGGCCCGGCAGCCCCAGCATTTT
V gene: TRBV4-3; clone size: few; D gene: TRBD1; J gene: TRBJ2-7; CDR3 protein: CASSQVRTGILYF; CDR3 DNA: TGCGCCAGCAGCCAGGTCCGGACAGGGATATTATACTTC
V gene: TRBV15; clone size: -; D gene: -; J gene: TRBJ1-2; CDR3 protein: CATIEGSRARTDYGYTF; CDR3 DNA: TGTGCCACCATTGAGGGTTCGCGGGCAAGGACTGACTATGGCTACACCTTC
V gene: TRBV2; clone size: few; D gene: TRBD1; J gene: TRBJ1-4; CDR3 protein: CASTRDSGEKLFF; CDR3 DNA: TGTGCCAGCACAAGGGACAGTGGGGAAAAACTGTTTTTT
V gene: TRBV5-1; clone size: -; D gene: -; J gene: TRBJ1-2; CDR3 protein: CASSLGAGGYTF; CDR3 DNA: TGCGCCAGCAGCTTGGGGGCGGGCGGCTACACCTTC
V gene: TRBV29-1; clone size: few; D gene: -; J gene: TRBJ1-6; CDR3 protein: CSVSYQGWGSPLHF; CDR3 DNA: TGCAGCGTATCTTACCAGGGGTGGGGGTCACCCCTCCACTTT
V gene: TRBV7-2; clone size: few; D gene: -; J gene: TRBJ2-5; CDR3 protein: CASSFPNGGGPPYF; CDR3 DNA: TGTGCCAGCAGCTTCCCCAATGGGGGAGGTCCCCCTTACTTC
V gene: TRBV11-1; clone size: -; D gene: TRBD1; J gene: TRBJ2-7; CDR3 protein: CASSWTSQGAGSYEQYF; CDR3 DNA: TGTGCCAGCAGCTGGACGTCACAGGGGGCTGGCTCCTACGAGCAGTACTTC
V gene: TRBV7-2; clone size: -; D gene: TRBD1; J gene: TRBJ1-2; CDR3 protein: CASSLGRGRYGYTF; CDR3 DNA: TGTGCCAGCAGCTTAGGCAGGGGGCGGTATGGCTACACCTTC
V gene: TRBV9; clone size: -; D gene: TRBD1; J gene: TRBJ1-4; CDR3 protein: CASSRGDRGNEKLFF; CDR3 DNA: TGTGCCAGCAGCCGTGGGGACAGGGGAAATGAAAAACTGTTTTTT
V gene: TRBV4-3; clone size: many; D gene: -; J gene: TRBJ2-5; CDR3 protein: CASSLVGGAGETQYF; CDR3 DNA: TGCGCCAGCAGCCTCGTAGGGGGGGCTGGGGAGACCCAGTACTTC